This TCR beta chain was obtained from a study of blood T cell repertoires in COVID-19. Assay: immunoSEQ multiplex PCR; the TCRdb copy retains only in-frame clones and omits some. The table shows about 480,000 clones, with roughly 90% occurring only once. Per germline, CDR1 LNHDA and CDR2 SQIVND (reference sequence). This CDR3 comprises 16 residues. Trimming at V came to 3 bases and at J to 3 bases, leaving 11 bases not matched to a gene. The chain is built from TRBV19 and TRBJ2-7; 7 bases align to TRBD1. The source of this sequence is a woman between 35 and 50 years old who had recovered from COVID-19. Material: PBMCs or T cells enriched from blood (not recorded which). CDR3 sequence: CASSIGGEGQVYEQYF. The CDR3, as DNA: TGTGCCAGTAGTATTGGGGGTGAAGGACAGGTCTACGAGCAGTACTTC.